A selection of T cell receptor beta chains follows, all from one sample in a study of shared clonotypes between healthy human individuals. The table came from immunoSEQ multiplex PCR; TCRdb's copy has only in-frame clones and leaves some out. The sample has roughly 890,000 clones, almost 95% seen once; the top ten hold less than 25%. The sample consisted of naive CD8+ T cells sorted from blood. The receptor set was obtained from a man aged 25 to 45 in good health. CDR3s include the opening cysteine and the closing phenylalanine or tryptophan. D genes are given only for firm matches.

cdr3_nt cdr3_aa j_call v_call d_call
TGTGCCAGTTGCGGGACAGACTACGAGCAGTACTTC CASCGTDYEQYF TRBJ2-7 TRBV28 .
TGTGCCATCAGTGAGTCGACTTGGGCGCTCAGGCAGTATTTT CAISESTWALRQYF TRBJ2-3 TRBV10-3 .
TGTGCCAGCAGCGTAGAGACAGCGACGGACACCGGGGAGCTGTTTTTT CASSVETATDTGELFF TRBJ2-2 TRBV9 .
TGCGCCAGCAGACTCCTAGCGGGTTCTTTCCATGAGCAGTTCTTC CASRLLAGSFHEQFF TRBJ2-1 TRBV27 TRBD2
TGTGCCAGCAGTTTACGACTAGCGGAGCTAGCCAAAAACATTCAGTACTTC CASSLRLAELAKNIQYF TRBJ2-4 TRBV28 TRBD2
TGTGCCACGGGAGAAGCGTCCTACGAGCAGTACTTC CATGEASYEQYF TRBJ2-7 TRBV6-1 .
TGTGCCAGCTCATCCCCCGACAGCACAGATACGCAGTATTTT CASSSPDSTDTQYF TRBJ2-3 TRBV18 .
TGTGCCAGCAGCGTGACCTGGGATGAGCAGTTCTTC CASSVTWDEQFF TRBJ2-1 TRBV7-9 .
TGCGCCAGCAGCAACGGGACAGGCGTTGGGTACTACACCTTC CASSNGTGVGYYTF TRBJ1-2 TRBV5-1 TRBD1
TGTGCCAGCAGCACGGGATACAGGGACAACAACTATGGCTACACCTTC CASSTGYRDNNYGYTF TRBJ1-2 TRBV28 .